This is a list of T cell receptor beta chains from one sample in a study of T-cell memory formation after mild COVID-19. Each CDR3 protein gets one entry after TCRdb re-called the 5' RACE reads with MiXCR. This repertoire shows hundreds of thousands of distinct CDR3 sequences, more than 20% found once; its top ten account for about 10%. The sample comprised PBMCs or a T cell subset sorted from them (not recorded which). These receptor sequences come from an adult woman who had mild COVID-19 (a few samples of this study predate the infection). Cell type and time point are not known. The CDR3 runs from the conserved cysteine through the conserved F or W. The D gene is left open where the match is weak. Not all rows give a size; the values are once, few, many and, for expanded clones, a class.

D: NA
size: NA
J: TRBJ2-3
V: TRBV2
CDR3: CASSDPFLDTQYF
DNA: TGTGCCAGCAGTGACCCCTTCTTAGATACGCAGTATTTT

D: NA
size: NA
J: TRBJ2-1
V: TRBV5-1
CDR3: CASSLGFSGSGEQFF
DNA: TGCGCCAGCAGCTTGGGGTTCTCGGGGTCGGGTGAGCAGTTCTTC

D: NA
size: NA
J: TRBJ2-7
V: TRBV12-3/TRBV12-4
CDR3: CASSLTRSLNYEQYF
DNA: TGTGCCAGCAGCTTAACCCGTAGTCTGAACTACGAGCAGTACTTC

D: NA
size: few
J: TRBJ1-2
V: TRBV12-3/TRBV12-4
CDR3: CASSLSGYRDGYGYTF
DNA: TGTGCCAGCAGTTTATCTGGTTACAGGGACGGCTATGGCTACACCTTC

D: TRBD1
size: NA
J: TRBJ1-2
V: TRBV6-1
CDR3: CASIPDREYDGYTF
DNA: TGTGCCAGCATCCCGGACAGGGAGTACGATGGCTACACCTTC

D: TRBD1
size: few
J: TRBJ2-1
V: TRBV5-6
CDR3: CASSLVGEWTGYNEQFF
DNA: TGTGCCAGCAGCTTGGTGGGGGAGTGGACAGGCTACAATGAGCAGTTCTTC

D: NA
size: few
J: TRBJ1-6
V: TRBV7-8
CDR3: CASSLRQSSSYNSPLHF
DNA: TGTGCCAGCAGCTTACGTCAGTCGAGCTCCTATAATTCACCCCTCCACTTT

D: TRBD1
size: NA
J: TRBJ2-5
V: TRBV7-6
CDR3: CASSLVPGQGVQETQYF
DNA: TGTGCCAGCAGCTTAGTGCCGGGACAGGGGGTCCAAGAGACCCAGTACTTC

D: NA
size: few
J: TRBJ1-1
V: TRBV6-1
CDR3: CASSERRSRRGTEAFF
DNA: TGTGCCAGCAGTGAAAGGAGGTCTCGCAGGGGCACTGAAGCTTTCTTT

D: NA
size: many
J: TRBJ2-2
V: TRBV5-1
CDR3: CASSSANTPWYPGELFF
DNA: TGCGCCAGCAGCTCCGCTAACACCCCCTGGTACCCCGGGGAGCTGTTTTTT

D: NA
size: few
J: TRBJ1-5
V: TRBV7-6
CDR3: CASSLAAGGNQPQHF
DNA: TGTGCCAGCAGCTTAGCCGCAGGGGGCAATCAGCCCCAGCATTTT

D: NA
size: NA
J: TRBJ2-5
V: TRBV9
CDR3: CASSVGQGFKTQYF
DNA: TGTGCCAGCAGCGTAGGGCAGGGGTTCAAGACCCAGTACTTC

D: NA
size: NA
J: TRBJ2-5
V: TRBV29-1
CDR3: CSAKGIDQYF
DNA: TGCAGCGCCAAAGGGATAGACCAGTACTTC

D: TRBD1
size: NA
J: TRBJ1-5
V: TRBV7-6
CDR3: CASSLVAGGGNQPQHF
DNA: TGTGCCAGCAGCTTAGTCGCAGGGGGCGGCAATCAGCCCCAGCATTTT

D: TRBD1
size: NA
J: TRBJ2-1
V: TRBV20-1
CDR3: CSATSPGQGNNEQFF
DNA: TGCAGTGCTACCTCCCCGGGACAGGGTAACAATGAGCAGTTCTTC

D: NA
size: few
J: TRBJ2-1
V: TRBV4-3
CDR3: CASSQAPSEGNEQFF
DNA: TGCGCCAGCAGCCAAGCCCCTAGCGAGGGGAATGAGCAGTTCTTC

D: NA
size: NA
J: TRBJ2-5
V: TRBV30
CDR3: CAWSTSWGARETQYF
DNA: TGTGCCTGGAGTACGTCCTGGGGGGCCCGAGAGACCCAGTACTTC

D: TRBD2
size: few
J: TRBJ2-7
V: TRBV6-6
CDR3: CASFPTSGKTYEQYF
DNA: TGTGCCAGCTTCCCTACTAGCGGGAAGACCTACGAGCAGTACTTC

D: NA
size: NA
J: TRBJ1-1
V: TRBV7-2
CDR3: CASSPRRVTEAFF
DNA: TGTGCCAGCAGCCCAAGGAGGGTCACTGAAGCTTTCTTT

D: TRBD1
size: NA
J: TRBJ2-4
V: TRBV12-3/TRBV12-4
CDR3: CASSPGQGLEDIQYF
DNA: TGTGCCAGCAGTCCCGGACAGGGGTTAGAAGACATTCAGTACTTC

D: TRBD1
size: NA
J: TRBJ1-1
V: TRBV11-3
CDR3: CASSLADRATEAFF
DNA: TGTGCCAGCAGCTTAGCGGACAGGGCCACTGAAGCTTTCTTT

D: TRBD1
size: NA
J: TRBJ1-1
V: TRBV20-1
CDR3: CSAREGAQNTEAFF
DNA: TGCAGTGCTAGGGAGGGGGCGCAGAACACTGAAGCTTTCTTT

D: TRBD1
size: NA
J: TRBJ1-2
V: TRBV20-1
CDR3: CSATGTGGVGYGYTF
DNA: TGCAGTGCCACCGGGACAGGGGGTGTGGGCTATGGCTACACCTTC

D: NA
size: NA
J: TRBJ2-7
V: TRBV6-5
CDR3: CASSETGAYEQYF
DNA: TGTGCCAGCAGTGAAACAGGTGCCTACGAGCAGTACTTC

D: TRBD1
size: NA
J: TRBJ1-5
V: TRBV10-3
CDR3: CAITGDSNQPQHF
DNA: TGTGCTATTACAGGGGACAGCAATCAGCCCCAGCATTTT

D: NA
size: NA
J: TRBJ2-7
V: TRBV9
CDR3: CASSPLRFFSYEQYF
DNA: TGTGCCAGCAGCCCACTCCGTTTTTTCTCCTACGAGCAGTACTTC

D: NA
size: few
J: TRBJ2-3
V: TRBV12-3/TRBV12-4
CDR3: CASSTAQGADTQYF
DNA: TGTGCCAGCAGTACGGCCCAGGGCGCAGATACGCAGTATTTT

D: NA
size: NA
J: TRBJ1-4
V: TRBV12-3/TRBV12-4
CDR3: CASRQGSINEKLFF
DNA: TGTGCCAGCAGACAGGGTTCGATTAATGAAAAACTGTTTTTT

D: NA
size: NA
J: TRBJ2-1
V: TRBV6-5
CDR3: CASSDPRADSYNEQFF
DNA: TGTGCCAGCAGTGACCCCAGAGCGGACTCCTACAATGAGCAGTTCTTC

D: NA
size: few
J: TRBJ2-3
V: TRBV7-9
CDR3: CASSLAAGATDTQYF
DNA: TGTGCCAGCAGCTTAGCAGCCGGGGCAACAGATACGCAGTATTTT

D: TRBD2
size: NA
J: TRBJ2-3
V: TRBV12-3/TRBV12-4
CDR3: CASNLAGGATDTQYF
DNA: TGTGCCAGCAATTTGGCGGGAGGTGCAACAGATACGCAGTATTTT

D: TRBD1
size: NA
J: TRBJ1-1
V: TRBV20-1
CDR3: CSARDRARRQGANTEAFF
DNA: TGCAGTGCTAGAGATCGTGCCCGCCGACAGGGCGCGAACACTGAAGCTTTCTTT

D: TRBD2
size: few
J: TRBJ2-1
V: TRBV27
CDR3: CASTGGGFYNEQFF
DNA: TGTGCCAGCACAGGCGGGGGGTTCTACAATGAGCAGTTCTTC

D: NA
size: few
J: TRBJ1-1
V: TRBV2
CDR3: CASSRTGSGGEAFF
DNA: TGTGCCAGCAGCCGAACAGGGAGCGGTGGCGAAGCTTTCTTT

D: NA
size: NA
J: TRBJ1-1
V: TRBV5-1
CDR3: CASSDRRGSAEAFF
DNA: TGCGCCAGCAGCGACAGAAGGGGGAGCGCTGAAGCTTTCTTT

D: TRBD1
size: many
J: TRBJ2-7
V: TRBV5-1
CDR3: CASSLEGWGQNSYEQYF
DNA: TGCGCCAGCAGCTTGGAGGGGTGGGGACAGAACTCCTACGAGCAGTACTTC

D: NA
size: NA
J: TRBJ2-7
V: TRBV18
CDR3: CASSLQTVEQYF
DNA: TGTGCCAGCTCACTCCAGACGGTCGAGCAGTACTTC

D: TRBD1
size: once
J: TRBJ2-3
V: TRBV7-3
CDR3: CASSFATGSADTQYF
DNA: TGTGCCAGCAGCTTCGCGACAGGGAGCGCAGATACGCAGTATTTT

D: NA
size: NA
J: TRBJ2-3
V: TRBV7-2
CDR3: CASSLEYTDTQYF
DNA: TGTGCCAGCAGCTTGGAATACACAGATACGCAGTATTTT

D: TRBD1
size: few
J: TRBJ1-6
V: TRBV12-3/TRBV12-4
CDR3: CASSYAPGQASNSPLHF
DNA: TGTGCCAGCAGTTACGCCCCAGGACAGGCCAGCAATTCACCCCTCCACTTT

D: TRBD1
size: NA
J: TRBJ2-1
V: TRBV5-1
CDR3: CASSFILDRDYNEQFF
DNA: TGCGCCAGCAGCTTTATCCTGGACAGGGATTACAATGAGCAGTTCTTC

D: NA
size: NA
J: TRBJ2-1
V: TRBV29-1
CDR3: CSANPGTNEQFF
DNA: TGCAGCGCAAACCCCGGGACAAATGAGCAGTTCTTC

D: NA
size: few
J: TRBJ2-1
V: TRBV29-1
CDR3: CSVDPGWQFF
DNA: TGCAGCGTTGATCCAGGGTGGCAGTTCTTC

D: NA
size: NA
J: TRBJ2-1
V: TRBV5-1
CDR3: CASSLRGVGDSYNEQFF
DNA: TGCGCCAGCAGCTTGAGAGGGGTCGGGGATTCCTACAATGAGCAGTTCTTC

D: NA
size: few
J: TRBJ1-4
V: TRBV6-1
CDR3: CASSERKVANEKLFF
DNA: TGTGCCAGCAGTGAAAGGAAAGTAGCTAATGAAAAACTGTTTTTT

D: NA
size: few
J: TRBJ1-2
V: TRBV28
CDR3: CASSPRGGGYTF
DNA: TGTGCCAGCAGCCCCCGGGGGGGTGGCTACACCTTC

D: TRBD2
size: few
J: TRBJ2-5
V: TRBV4-3
CDR3: CASSPSLLGTSAQETQYF
DNA: TGCGCCAGCAGCCCAAGTCTTCTCGGGACTAGCGCACAAGAGACCCAGTACTTC